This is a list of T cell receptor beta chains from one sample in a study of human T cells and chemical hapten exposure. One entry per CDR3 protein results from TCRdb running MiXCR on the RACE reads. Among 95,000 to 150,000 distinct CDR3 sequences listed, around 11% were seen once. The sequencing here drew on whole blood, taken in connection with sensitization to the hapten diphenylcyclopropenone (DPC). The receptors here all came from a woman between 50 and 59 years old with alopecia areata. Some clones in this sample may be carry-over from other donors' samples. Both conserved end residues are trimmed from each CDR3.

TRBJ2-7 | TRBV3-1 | ASSPWGLADYEQY
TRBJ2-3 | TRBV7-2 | ASRGNTDTQY
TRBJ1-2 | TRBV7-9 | ASSSGQGPGYT
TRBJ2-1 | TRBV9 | ASSVGGGYEQF
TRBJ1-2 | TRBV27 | ASSSSTSYGYT
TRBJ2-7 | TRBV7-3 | ASSSGQGEEQY
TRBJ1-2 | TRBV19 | ASSRPGTPDYGYT
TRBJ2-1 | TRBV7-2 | ASSLAGVLRNEQF
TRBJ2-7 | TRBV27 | ASSFRETSREQY
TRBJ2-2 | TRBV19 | ASRQGADTGELF
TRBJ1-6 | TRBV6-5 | ASSYSGEHSPLH
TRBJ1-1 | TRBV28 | ASSPQERNTEAF
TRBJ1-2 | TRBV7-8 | ASSLQSGLGYGYT
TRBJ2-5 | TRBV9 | ASSVGGTSGSTQY
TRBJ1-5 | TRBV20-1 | SARAHHWTSNQPQH
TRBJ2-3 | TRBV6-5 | ASSYSPALTGSSTQY
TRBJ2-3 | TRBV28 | ASSLLAGGSDTQY
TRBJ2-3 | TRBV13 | ASSPGGGRGTDTQY
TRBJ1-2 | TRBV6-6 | ASLHLDRKDYGYT
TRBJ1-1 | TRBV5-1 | ASSGMDRDAEAF